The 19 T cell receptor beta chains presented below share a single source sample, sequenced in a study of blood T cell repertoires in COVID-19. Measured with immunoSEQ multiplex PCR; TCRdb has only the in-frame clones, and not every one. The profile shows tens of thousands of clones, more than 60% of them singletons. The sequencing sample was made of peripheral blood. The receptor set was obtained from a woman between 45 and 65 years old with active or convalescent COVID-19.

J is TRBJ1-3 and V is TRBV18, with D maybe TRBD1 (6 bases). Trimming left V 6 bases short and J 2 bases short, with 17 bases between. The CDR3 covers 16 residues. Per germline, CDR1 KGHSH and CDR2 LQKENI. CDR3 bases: TGTGCCAGCTCCCCTCCGGGGGCGGGAGCTGGAAACACCATATATTTT. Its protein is CASSPPGAGAGNTIYF.

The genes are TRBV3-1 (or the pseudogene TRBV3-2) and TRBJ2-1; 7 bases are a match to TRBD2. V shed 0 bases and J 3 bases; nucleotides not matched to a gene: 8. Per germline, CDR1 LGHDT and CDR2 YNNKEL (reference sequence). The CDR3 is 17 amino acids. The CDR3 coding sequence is TGTGCCAGCAGCCAAGATCAAGGGCTAGCGGTCTACAATGAGCAGTTCTTC. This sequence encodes CASSQDQGLAVYNEQFF.

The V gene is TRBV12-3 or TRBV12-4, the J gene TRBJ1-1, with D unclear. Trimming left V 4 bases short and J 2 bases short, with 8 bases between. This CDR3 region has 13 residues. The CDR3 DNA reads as TGTGCCAGCAGTTACGGGGATAACACTGAAGCTTTCTTT. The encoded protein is CASSYGDNTEAFF.

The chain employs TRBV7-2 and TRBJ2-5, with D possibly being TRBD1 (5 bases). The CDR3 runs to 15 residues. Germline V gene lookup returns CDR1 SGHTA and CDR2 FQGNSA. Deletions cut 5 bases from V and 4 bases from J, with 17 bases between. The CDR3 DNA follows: TGTGCCAGCAGCGCAAATGCAGGGTGGGTAGAGACCCAGTACTTC. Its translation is CASSANAGWVETQYF.

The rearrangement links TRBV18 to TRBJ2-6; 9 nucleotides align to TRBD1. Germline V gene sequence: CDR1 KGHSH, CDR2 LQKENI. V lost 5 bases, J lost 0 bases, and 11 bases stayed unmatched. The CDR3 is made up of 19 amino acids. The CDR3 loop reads CASSTQGATLGSGANVLTF. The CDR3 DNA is TGTGCCAGCTCAACACAGGGGGCCACATTGGGCTCTGGGGCCAACGTCCTGACTTTC.

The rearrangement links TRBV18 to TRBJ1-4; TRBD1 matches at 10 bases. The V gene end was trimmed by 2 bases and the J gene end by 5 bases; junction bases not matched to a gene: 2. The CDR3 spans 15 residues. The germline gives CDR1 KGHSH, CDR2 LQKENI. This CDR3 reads CASSPTGQGNEKLFF. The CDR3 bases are TGTGCCAGCTCACCAACGGGACAGGGGAATGAAAAACTGTTTTTT.

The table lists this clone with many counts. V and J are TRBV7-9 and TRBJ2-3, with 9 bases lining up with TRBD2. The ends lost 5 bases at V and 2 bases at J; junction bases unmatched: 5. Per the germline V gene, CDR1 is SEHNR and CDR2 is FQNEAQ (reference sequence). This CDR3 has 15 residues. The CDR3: CASSPSGRTTDTQYF. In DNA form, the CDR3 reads TGTGCCAGCAGCCCGAGCGGGAGGACCACAGATACGCAGTATTTT.

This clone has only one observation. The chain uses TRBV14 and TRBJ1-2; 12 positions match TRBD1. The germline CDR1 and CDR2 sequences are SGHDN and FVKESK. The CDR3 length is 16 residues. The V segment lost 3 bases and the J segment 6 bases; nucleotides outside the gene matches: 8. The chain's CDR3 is CASSQTGTGGVDGYTF. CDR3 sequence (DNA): TGTGCCAGCAGCCAGACCGGGACAGGGGGCGTGGATGGCTACACCTTC.

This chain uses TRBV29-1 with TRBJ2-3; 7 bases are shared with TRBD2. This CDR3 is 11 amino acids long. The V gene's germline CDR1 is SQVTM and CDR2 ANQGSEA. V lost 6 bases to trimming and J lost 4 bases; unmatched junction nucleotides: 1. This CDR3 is CSVGRADTQYF. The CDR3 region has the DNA TGCAGCGTAGGGAGGGCAGATACGCAGTATTTT.

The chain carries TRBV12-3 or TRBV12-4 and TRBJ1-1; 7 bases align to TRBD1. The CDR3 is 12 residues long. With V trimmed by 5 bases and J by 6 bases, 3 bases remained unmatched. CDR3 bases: TGTGCCAGCAGTCAGGGGGGCGCTGAAGCTTTCTTT. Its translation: CASSQGGAEAFF.

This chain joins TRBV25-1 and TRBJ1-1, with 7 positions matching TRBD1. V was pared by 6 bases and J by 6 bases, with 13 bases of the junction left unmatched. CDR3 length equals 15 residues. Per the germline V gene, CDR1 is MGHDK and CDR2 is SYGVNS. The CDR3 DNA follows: TGTGCCAGCAGCCCAGATCCAGGGGGGAAAGCTGAAGCTTTCTTT. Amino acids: CASSPDPGGKAEAFF.

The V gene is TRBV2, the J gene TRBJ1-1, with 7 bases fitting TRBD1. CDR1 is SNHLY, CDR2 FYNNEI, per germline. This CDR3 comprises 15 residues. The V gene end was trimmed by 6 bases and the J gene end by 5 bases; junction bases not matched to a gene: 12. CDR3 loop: CASSASRQGGTEAFF. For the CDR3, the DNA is TGTGCCAGCAGCGCCTCCAGACAGGGTGGGACTGAAGCTTTCTTT.

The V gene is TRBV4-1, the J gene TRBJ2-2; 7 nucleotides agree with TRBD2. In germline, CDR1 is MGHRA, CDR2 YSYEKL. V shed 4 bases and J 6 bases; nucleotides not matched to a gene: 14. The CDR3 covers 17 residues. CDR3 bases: TGCGCCAGCAGCCCCTGGAGGACCACTAGCGTACCCGGGGAGCTGTTTTTT. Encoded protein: CASSPWRTTSVPGELFF.

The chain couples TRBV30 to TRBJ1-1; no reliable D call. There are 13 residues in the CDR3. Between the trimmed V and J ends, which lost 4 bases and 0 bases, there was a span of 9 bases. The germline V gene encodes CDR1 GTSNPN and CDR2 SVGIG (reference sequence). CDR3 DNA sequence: TGTGCCTGGATAGGGAGAATGAACACTGAAGCTTTCTTT. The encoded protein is CAWIGRMNTEAFF.

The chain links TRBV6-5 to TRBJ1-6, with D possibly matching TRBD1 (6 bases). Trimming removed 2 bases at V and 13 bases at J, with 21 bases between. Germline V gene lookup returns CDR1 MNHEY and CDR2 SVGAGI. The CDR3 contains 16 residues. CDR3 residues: CASSYVELSGGQPLHF. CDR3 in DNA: TGTGCCAGCAGTTACGTAGAGCTTTCCGGGGGGCAGCCCCTCCACTTT.

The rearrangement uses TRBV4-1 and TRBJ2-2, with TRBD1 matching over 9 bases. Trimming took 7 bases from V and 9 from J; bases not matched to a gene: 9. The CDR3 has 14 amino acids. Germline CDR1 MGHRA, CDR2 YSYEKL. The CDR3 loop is CASTADRGTRELFF. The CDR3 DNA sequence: TGCGCCAGCACCGCGGACAGGGGAACTCGGGAGCTGTTTTTT.

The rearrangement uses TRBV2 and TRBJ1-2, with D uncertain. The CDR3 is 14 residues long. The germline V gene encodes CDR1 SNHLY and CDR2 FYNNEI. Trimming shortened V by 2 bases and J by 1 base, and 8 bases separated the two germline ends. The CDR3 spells CASSESGSNYGYTF. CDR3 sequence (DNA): TGTGCCAGCAGTGAAAGCGGGAGTAACTATGGCTACACCTTC. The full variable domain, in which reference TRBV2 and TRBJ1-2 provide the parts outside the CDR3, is EPEVTQTPSHQVTQMGQEVILRCVPISNHLYFYWYRQILGQKVEFLVSFYNNEISEKSEIFDDQFSVERPDGSNFTLKIRSTKLEDSAMYFCASSESGSNYGYTFGSGTRLTVV.

The CDR3 region has the DNA TGTGCCAGCTCACCACAGCGTCTAGCACATCCCTCTGGGGCCAACGTCCTGACTTTC. Translation: CASSPQRLAHPSGANVLTF. The chain combines TRBV18 with TRBJ2-6, with a possible D match to TRBD2 (5 bases). The CDR3 contains 19 residues. Germline V gives CDR1 KGHSH, CDR2 LQKENI. V was cut by 1 base and J by 0 bases, with 16 bases left in between.

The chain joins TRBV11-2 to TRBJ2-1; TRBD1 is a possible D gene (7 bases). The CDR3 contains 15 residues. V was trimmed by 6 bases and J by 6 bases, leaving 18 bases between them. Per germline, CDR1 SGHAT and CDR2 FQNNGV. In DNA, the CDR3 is TGTGCCAGCAGTCCGGGTGCGGGACAGTTCAATGAGCAGTTCTTC. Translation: CASSPGAGQFNEQFF.